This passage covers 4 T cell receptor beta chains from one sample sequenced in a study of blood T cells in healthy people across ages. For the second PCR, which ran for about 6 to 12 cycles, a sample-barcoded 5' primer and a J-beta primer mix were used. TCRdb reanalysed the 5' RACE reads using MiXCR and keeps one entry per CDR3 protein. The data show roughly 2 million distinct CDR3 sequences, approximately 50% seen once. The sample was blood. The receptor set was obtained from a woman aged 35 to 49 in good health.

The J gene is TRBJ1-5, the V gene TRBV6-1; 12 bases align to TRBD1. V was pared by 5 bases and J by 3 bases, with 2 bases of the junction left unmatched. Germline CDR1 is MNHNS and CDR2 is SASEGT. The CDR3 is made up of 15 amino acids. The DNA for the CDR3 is TGTGCCAGCAGTTGGGACAGGGGGCACAATCAGCCCCAGCATTTT. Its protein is CASSWDRGHNQPQHF.

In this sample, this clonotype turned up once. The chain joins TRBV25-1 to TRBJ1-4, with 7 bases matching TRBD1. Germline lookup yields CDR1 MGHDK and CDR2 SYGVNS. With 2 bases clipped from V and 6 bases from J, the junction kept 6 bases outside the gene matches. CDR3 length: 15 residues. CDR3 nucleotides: TGTGCCAGCAGTGAACCCGACAGGGTGTATGAAAAACTGTTTTTT. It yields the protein CASSEPDRVYEKLFF.

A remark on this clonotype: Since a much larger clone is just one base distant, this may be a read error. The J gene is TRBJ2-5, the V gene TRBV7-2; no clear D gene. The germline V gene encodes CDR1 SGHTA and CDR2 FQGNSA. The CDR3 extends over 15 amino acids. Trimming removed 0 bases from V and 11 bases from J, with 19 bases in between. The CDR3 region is CASSLARAGYNEQYF. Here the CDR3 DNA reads TGTGCCAGCAGCTTAGCCCGGGCCGGGTACAATGAGCAGTACTTC. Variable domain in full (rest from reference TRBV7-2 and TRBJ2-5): GAGVSQSPSNKVTEKGKDVELRCDPISGHTALYWYRQSLGQGLEFLIYFQGNSAPDKSGLPSDRFSAERTGGSVSTLTIQRTQQEDSAVYLCASSLARAGYNEQYFGPGTRLLVL.

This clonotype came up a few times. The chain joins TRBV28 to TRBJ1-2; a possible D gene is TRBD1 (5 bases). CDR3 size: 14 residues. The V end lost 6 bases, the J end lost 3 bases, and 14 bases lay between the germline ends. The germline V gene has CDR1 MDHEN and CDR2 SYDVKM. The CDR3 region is CASRSDRSYYGYTF. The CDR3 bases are TGTGCCAGCAGATCCGACAGAAGCTACTATGGCTACACCTTC.